This TCR beta chain was documented in a study of T cells in Graves' hyperthyroidism and ophthalmopathy. The overall study: Peripheral blood was acquired at first diagnosis, ahead of any therapy whatsoever.

The PBMCs had their origin in approximately 10 ml of fresh peripheral blood. The germline V and J ends were trimmed by 4 bases and 8 bases, with 12 bases remaining between them. The CDR3 loop spans 14 amino acids. Germline loops: CDR1 PRHDT, CDR2 FYEKMQ (reference sequence). The TCR beta CDR3 regions underwent amplification using RNA transcripts as the source. The TCR CDR3 was amplified in a first-round RT-PCR using the HTBI primer set. One entry per CDR3 protein results from TCRdb running MiXCR on the multiplex PCR reads. The repertoire has approximately 590,000 distinct CDR3 sequences, approximately 15% of them found once; the top ten carry around 7.8%. This clonotype has ten or more counts.

The chain combines TRBV13 with TRBJ1-6, with a weak D call TRBD1 (5 bases). Sequenced: blood. The receptor comes from a woman aged 25-40 years with Graves' hyperthyroidism. CDR3: CASSWGKGDSPLHF. For the CDR3, the DNA is TGTGCCAGCAGCTGGGGGAAGGGCGATTCACCCCTCCACTTT.